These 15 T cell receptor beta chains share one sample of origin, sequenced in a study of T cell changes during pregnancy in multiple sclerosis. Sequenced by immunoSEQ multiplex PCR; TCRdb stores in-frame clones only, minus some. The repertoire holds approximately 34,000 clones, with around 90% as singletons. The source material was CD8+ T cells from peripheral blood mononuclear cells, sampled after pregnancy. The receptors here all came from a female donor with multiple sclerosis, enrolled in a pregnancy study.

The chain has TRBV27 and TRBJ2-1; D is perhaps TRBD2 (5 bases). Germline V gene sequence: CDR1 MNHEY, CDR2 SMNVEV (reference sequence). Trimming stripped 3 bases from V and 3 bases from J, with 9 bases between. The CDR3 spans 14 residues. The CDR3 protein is CASSFFSGYNEQFF. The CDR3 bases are TGTGCCAGCAGTTTCTTCAGCGGCTACAATGAGCAGTTCTTC.

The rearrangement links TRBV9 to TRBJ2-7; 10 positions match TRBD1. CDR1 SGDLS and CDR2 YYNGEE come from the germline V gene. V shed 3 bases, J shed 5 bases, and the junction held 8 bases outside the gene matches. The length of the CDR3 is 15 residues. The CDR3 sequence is CASSGRDRGTHEQYF. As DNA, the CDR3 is TGTGCCAGCAGCGGACGGGACAGGGGTACCCACGAGCAGTACTTC.

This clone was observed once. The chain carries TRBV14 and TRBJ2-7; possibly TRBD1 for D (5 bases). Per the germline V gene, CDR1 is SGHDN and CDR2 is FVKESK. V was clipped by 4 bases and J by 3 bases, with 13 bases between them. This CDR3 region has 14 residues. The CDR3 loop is CASSPQDSFYEQYF. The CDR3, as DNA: TGTGCCAGCAGCCCTCAAGACAGTTTCTACGAGCAGTACTTC.

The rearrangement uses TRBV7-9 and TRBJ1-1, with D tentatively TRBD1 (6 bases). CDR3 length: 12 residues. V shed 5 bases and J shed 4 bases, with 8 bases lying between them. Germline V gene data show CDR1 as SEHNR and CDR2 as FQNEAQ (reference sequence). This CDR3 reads CASSPTGTEAFF. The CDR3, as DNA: TGTGCCAGCAGCCCGACAGGCACTGAAGCTTTCTTT. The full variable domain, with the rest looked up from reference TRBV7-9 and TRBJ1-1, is DTGVSQNPRHKITKRGQNVTFRCDPISEHNRLYWYRQTLGQGPEFLTYFQNEAQLEKSRLLSDRFSAERPKGSFSTLEIQRTEQGDSAMYLCASSPTGTEAFFGQGTRLTVV.

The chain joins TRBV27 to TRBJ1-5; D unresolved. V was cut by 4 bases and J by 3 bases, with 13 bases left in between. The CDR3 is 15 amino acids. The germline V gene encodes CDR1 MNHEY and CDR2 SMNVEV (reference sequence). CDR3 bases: TGTGCCAGCAGTTGGGCGACGGGGTTCAATCAGCCCCAGCATTTT. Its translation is CASSWATGFNQPQHF.

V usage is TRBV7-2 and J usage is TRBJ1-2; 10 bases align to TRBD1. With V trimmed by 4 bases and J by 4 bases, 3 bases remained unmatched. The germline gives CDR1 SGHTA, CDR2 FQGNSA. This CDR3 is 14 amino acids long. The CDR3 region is CASSSTGGTYGYTF. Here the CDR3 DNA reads TGTGCCAGCAGCTCGACAGGGGGCACCTATGGCTACACCTTC.

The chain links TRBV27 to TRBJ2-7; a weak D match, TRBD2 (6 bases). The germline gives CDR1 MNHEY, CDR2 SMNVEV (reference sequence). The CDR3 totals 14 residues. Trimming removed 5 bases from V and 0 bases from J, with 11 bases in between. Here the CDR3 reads CASSPGGFSYEQYF. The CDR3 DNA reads TGTGCCAGCAGTCCCGGGGGATTCTCCTACGAGCAGTACTTC.

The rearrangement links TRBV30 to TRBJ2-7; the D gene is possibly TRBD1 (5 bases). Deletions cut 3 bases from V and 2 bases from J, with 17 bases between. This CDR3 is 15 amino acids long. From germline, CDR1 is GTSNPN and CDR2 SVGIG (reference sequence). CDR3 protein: CAWSGSPQGTYEQYF. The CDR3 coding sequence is TGTGCCTGGAGCGGATCTCCTCAGGGTACCTACGAGCAGTACTTC.

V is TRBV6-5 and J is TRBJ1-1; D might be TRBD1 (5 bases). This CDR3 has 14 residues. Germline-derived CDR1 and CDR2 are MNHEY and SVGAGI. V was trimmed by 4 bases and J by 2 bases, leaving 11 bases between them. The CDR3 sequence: CASSSSTANTEAFF. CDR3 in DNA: TGTGCCAGCAGTTCCTCGACAGCAAACACTGAAGCTTTCTTT.

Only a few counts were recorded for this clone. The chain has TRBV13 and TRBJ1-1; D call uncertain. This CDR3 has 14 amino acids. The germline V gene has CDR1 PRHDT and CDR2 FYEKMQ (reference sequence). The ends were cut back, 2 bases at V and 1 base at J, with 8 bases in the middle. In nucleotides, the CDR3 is TGTGCCAGCAGCTTAACACCCTCGAACACTGAAGCTTTCTTT. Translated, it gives CASSLTPSNTEAFF.

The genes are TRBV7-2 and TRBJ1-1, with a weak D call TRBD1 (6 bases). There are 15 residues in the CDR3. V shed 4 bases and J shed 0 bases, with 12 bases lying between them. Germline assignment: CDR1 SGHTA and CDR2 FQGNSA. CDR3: CASSSFGQMNTEAFF. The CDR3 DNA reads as TGTGCCAGCAGCTCCTTTGGACAGATGAACACTGAAGCTTTCTTT.

The DNA for the CDR3 is TGTGCCAGTAGTATAGTGGCTAGCGGGGGGGCCGGGCAGTTCTTC. It codes for CASSIVASGGAGQFF. V is TRBV19 and J is TRBJ2-1, with TRBD2 matching over 12 bases. Germline trimming cut 1 base from V and 12 bases from J; bases unmatched to any gene: 7. The CDR3 is 15 residues long. Looked up from germline, CDR1 is LNHDA and CDR2 is SQIVND (reference sequence).

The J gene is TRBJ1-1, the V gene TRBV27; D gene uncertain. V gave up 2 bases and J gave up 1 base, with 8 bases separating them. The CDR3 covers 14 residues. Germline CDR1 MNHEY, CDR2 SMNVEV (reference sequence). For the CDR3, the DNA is TGTGCCAGCAGTTTAGGAGGACCGAACACTGAAGCTTTCTTT. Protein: CASSLGGPNTEAFF.

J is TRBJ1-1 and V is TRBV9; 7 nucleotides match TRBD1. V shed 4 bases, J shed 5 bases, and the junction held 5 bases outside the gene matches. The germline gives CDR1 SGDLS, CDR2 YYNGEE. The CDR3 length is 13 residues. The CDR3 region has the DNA TGTGCCAGCAGCCTCCCAGGGGGAACTGAAGCTTTCTTT. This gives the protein CASSLPGGTEAFF.

CDR3 nucleotide sequence: TGTGCCAGCAGCTTGGTTATGAACACTGAAGCTTTCTTT. This sequence encodes CASSLVMNTEAFF. This chain uses TRBV5-5 with TRBJ1-1, with D unclear. The CDR3 has 13 residues. CDR1 SGHKS and CDR2 YYEKEE come from the germline V gene (reference sequence). V was pared by 0 bases and J by 0 bases, with 3 bases between.